The clone carrying this TCR beta chain was counted between two and nine times. The repertoire was sequenced with immunoSEQ multiplex PCR; TCRdb's copy has only in-frame clones and lacks some. The sample contains under 350,000 clones, roughly 86% of which appear only once. This entry is derived from a study of blood T cell repertoires in COVID-19. V was shortened by 0 bases and J by 0 bases, with 6 bases between the two germline ends. The CDR3 totals 14 residues. CDR1 and CDR2 (germline): SGHRS, YFSETQ. This chain uses TRBV5-1 with TRBJ1-1, with D unresolved. The clonotype originates from a man between 65 and 80 years old with acute or convalescent COVID-19. The specimen was peripheral blood. The CDR3 loop is CASSLDPLNTEAFF. The DNA for the CDR3 is TGCGCCAGCAGCTTGGATCCGTTGAACACTGAAGCTTTCTTT.